Given below is one T cell receptor (beta chain) in context. This sample was included in a study of T cells in Graves' hyperthyroidism and ophthalmopathy. Turning to the study itself: At initial diagnosis, before any treatment had begun, peripheral blood was obtained.

Germline CDR1 SGHAT, CDR2 FQNNGV. The germline V and J ends were trimmed by 5 bases and 0 bases, with 13 bases remaining between them. This CDR3 has 16 residues. Amplified TCR beta CDR3 regions derived from RNA transcripts. Primed by the HTBI set, a first-round RT-PCR was run on the TCR CDR3. TCRdb used MiXCR to reprocess the multiplex PCR reads, holding one entry per CDR3 protein. The sample carries fewer than 400,000 distinct CDR3 sequences, around 16% recorded once. This TCR was sampled from a young man with Graves' hyperthyroidism. V usage is TRBV11-2 and J usage is TRBJ2-2; the D is unclear. The material sequenced was blood. The CDR3 DNA reads TGTGCCAGCAGCCTCACGGGTACAGCGAACACCGGGGAGCTGTTTTTT. It codes for CASSLTGTANTGELFF.